Each of the 8 T cell receptor beta chains below was sequenced from the same sample in a study of blood T cells in healthy people across ages. Alongside a J-beta primer mix, a sample-barcoded 5' primer served in a second PCR lasting about 7 to 11 cycles. MiXCR was run by TCRdb on the 5' RACE reads, yielding one entry per CDR3 protein. The sample carries about 780,000 distinct CDR3 sequences, more than 25% recorded once. The same data also went into a second study, on T cells of mothers and their children.

Source material: blood. These receptors were taken from a boy between 10 and 17 years old in good health.

This clonotype was detected only a few times. This chain links TRBV7-2 with TRBJ2-1; perhaps D is TRBD1 or TRBD2 (5 bases each). V was pared by 4 bases and J by 0 bases, with 10 bases between. The CDR3 covers 15 residues. Germline V CDR1 and CDR2: SGHTA, FQGNSA. CDR3 sequence: CASSSWGSSYNEQFF. CDR3 bases: TGTGCCAGCAGCTCGTGGGGGTCCTCCTACAATGAGCAGTTCTTC.

This clonotype was counted only a few times. V is TRBV7-9 and J is TRBJ2-5; TRBD1 matches 7 bases. The end of the DNA is better explained by TRBJ2-1, so the J call may be wrong. Germline V gene data show CDR1 as SEHNR and CDR2 as FQNEAQ (reference sequence). This CDR3 comprises 14 residues. The CDR3 spells CAGIRQGIADEQFF. DNA of the CDR3: TGTGCCGGCATCCGACAGGGAATCGCGGATGAGCAGTTCTTC.

This clonotype has only a few counts. This chain uses TRBV29-1 with TRBJ2-1; 12 bases map to TRBD2. The V gene's germline CDR1 is SQVTM and CDR2 ANQGSEA. The CDR3 is 15 residues long. V gave up 6 bases and J gave up 7 bases; unmatched junction bases: 10. Here the CDR3 DNA reads TGCAGCGTCGCCCGACTAGCGGGAGTTGATAATGAGCAGTTCTTC. Its translation is CSVARLAGVDNEQFF.

V usage is TRBV7-3 and J usage is TRBJ2-2; unclear D gene. Germline CDR1 reads SGHTA; CDR2 reads FQGTGA. CDR3 length: 16 amino acids. Trimming removed 3 bases from V and 5 bases from J, with 16 bases in between. The CDR3, as DNA: TGTGCCAGCAGCTTCATCCCGGCCGCCAGGACCGGGGAGCTGTTTTTT. It codes for CASSFIPAARTGELFF.

This clonotype was recorded a few times. The junction and the germline gene differ at one end; a read error may be behind it. The chain employs TRBV4-1 and TRBJ2-1; the D is unclear. CDR3 size: 13 residues. Germline V CDR1 and CDR2: MGHRA, YSYEKL. CDR3: CASNQDESNEQFF. The DNA for the CDR3 is TGCGCCAGCAACCAAGATGAGTCTAATGAGCAGTTCTTC.

The V call is TRBV3-1, the J call TRBJ2-5; D tentatively fits TRBD1 or TRBD2 (5 bases each). The J call could be wrong; TRBJ2-7 is a better fit for the DNA end. The germline V gene has CDR1 LGHDT and CDR2 YNNKEL (reference sequence). CDR3 length equals 19 residues. In DNA, the CDR3 is TGTGCCAGCAGCCAAGATGGAAGGGTGGGGACCAGGTACCCCTACGAGCAGTACTTC. It yields the protein CASSQDGRVGTRYPYEQYF.

The V call is TRBV29-1, the J call TRBJ2-2; TRBD1 agrees at 8 bases. Trimming at V came to 2 bases and at J to 1 base, leaving 15 bases not matched to a gene. Germline CDR1 is SQVTM and CDR2 is ANQGSEA. This CDR3 is built from 19 residues. CDR3 in DNA: TGCAGCGTTGAAAAGAAGGGAAGAGGACAGGGCGGGAACACCGGGGAGCTGTTTTTT. This codes for CSVEKKGRGQGGNTGELFF.

The chain employs TRBV2 and TRBJ2-5; 11 bases fit TRBD1. The DNA end is a closer match to TRBJ2-1, so the J assignment may be wrong. CDR3 length: 11 amino acids. Germline V gives CDR1 SNHLY, CDR2 FYNNEI. The CDR3 reads CASRGQGVQFF. Written as DNA, the CDR3 is TGTGCCAGCAGGGGACAGGGGGTGCAGTTCTTC.